This T cell receptor (beta chain) was retrieved from a study of a mutant IDH1 vaccine in newly diagnosed glioma (dated by TCRdb to the early 2020s). Looking at the study overall: Eight vaccinations were administered to patients in weeks 1, 3, 5, 7, 11, 15, 19 and 23, corresponding to visits V03 through V10. Vaccination began 4-6 weeks after radiotherapy alone, or alongside temozolomide cycles in the chemotherapy-containing groups. Of the 25 to 35 patients who were treated, approximately 62% were male and roughly 38% were female, and the mean age was roughly 40 years. Before enrollment, most patients had been given radiochemotherapy with temozolomide as standard therapy, while the rest had received either radiotherapy alone or temozolomide alone. Six visits were used for peripheral blood collection: V03 (baseline), V05, V07, V10, V12 and V13. Longitudinal TCRB deep sequencing was done for some 26 treated patients, wherever samples were available for exploratory analyses.

What the study reported, not specific to this receptor: The authors stated that sample limitations prevented analyses of patient blood samples from being reproduced. Changes in the top peripheral T cell clonotypes picked up by TCRB sequencing did not appear to be linked to pseudoprogression. Selection of PBMC samples for TCRB deep sequencing was based on availability. Vaccine-induced immune responses across multiple MHC alleles were detected in approximately 94% of patients.

Receptor amplification or capture employed the immunoSEQ multiplex PCR assay. Following the manufacturer's protocol, the hsTCRB Kit was used to amplify rearranged TCR beta chain sequences. TCRB libraries were sequenced on an Illumina MiSeq. Per the authors' processing: The kit vendor's proprietary platform handled demultiplexing, trimming and gene mapping. This is the immuneACCESS table as TCRdb keeps it, with only in-frame sequences that have V and J called. A part of the clones is gone; compared with another copy, unresolved V genes explain less than half, and the rest is unexplained. V and J calls and clone size follow that table, whereas D and trimming were derived from the DNA. This sample holds some 42,000 clones; around 76% were observed only once. Approximately 5.3% of the sample comes from the top ten. The CDR1 and CDR2 encoded by the germline V gene (reference sequence) are SGHNT and YYREEE. Trimming takes 8 bases from V and 5 bases from J, and the germline ends sit 19 bases apart. The CDR3 covers 14 residues, taking in both the cysteine and the phenylalanine. Here the CDR3 DNA is all that survives: 42 bases in frame from base 1.

As regards this clone: Its antigen is unknown. Base-call qualities are not available, and no considerably larger clone is one nucleotide away.

The time point label corresponds to: week 23, last vaccination. Every vaccine dose consisted of 300 ug of a 20-mer mutant IDH1 peptide in Montanide, administered subcutaneously together with topical imiquimod. Donors had newly diagnosed WHO grade 3 or 4 IDH1-mutant astrocytomas with loss of nuclear ATRX. The samples were drawn from NOA16, a multicentre, single-arm, open-label phase I trial in Germany that tested a mutant IDH1 peptide vaccine in humans for the first time. The DNeasy Blood and Tissue Kit was used to extract genomic DNA from EDTA blood for TCRB sequencing. The receptor comes from a man over 45 with glioma. The chain was built from TRBV5-4 and TRBJ2-5; the best D guess is TRBD1, with 6 bases matching. The material was PBMCs, obtained from a glioma patient whose treatment included an IDH1 peptide vaccine. The CDR3 is CASKRPGAEETQYF. The nucleotides are TGTGCCAGTAAGAGGCCAGGGGCGGAGGAGACCCAGTACTTC.